This T cell receptor beta chain was found in a study of cytomegalovirus exposure and HLA in healthy donors (dated by TCRdb to 2016 to 2017). About the full investigation: In an earlier analysis of some 610 of the donors, 250 to 300 Gb of sequence data and 90 million to 120 million unique TCR beta sequences from about 190 million T cells were reported. An early release that covered more than 550 HLA-typed donors contained 300 to 350 gigabases of sequencing data and roughly 84 million unique TCR sequences. The genetic ancestry cluster associated with self-reported Caucasian donors included about 84% of the 398 genotyped donors. The study was designed to test whether signatures of past pathogen exposure could be identified by cataloging public T cell receptors. The study profiled the T cell repertoires of more than 500 subjects by immunosequencing and related them to cytomegalovirus serostatus. A separate validation cohort of 100 to 150 different subjects was used in addition to the approximately 700-subject first cohort. To predict cytomegalovirus infection status, the study combined high-throughput TCR immunosequencing, statistical association of individual TCRs with disease status, and machine learning. To study patterns of TCR occurrence, a later analysis re-analyzed previously published TCR beta repertoires from 666 donors and added high-resolution HLA genotyping. Rather than using new phenotypic data, the later analysis identified candidate immune exposures from TCR beta sequences and from how often those sequences occurred across donors. An earlier analysis of approximately 500 of the donors applied high-throughput TCR beta sequencing to assess whether each TCR beta V gene segment acted as functional or pseudogenic. Alongside the repertoire data, information on donor age, sex, ethnicity and CMV serostatus was compiled. In a later genetic analysis, genome-wide SNP genotypes for about 65% of the 666 donors were used, and that subset was treated as a discovery cohort. All discovery cohort repertoires had been generated on a single sequencing platform. HLA typing covered class I and class II loci at four-digit resolution. The number of typed donors differed by locus: about 620-640 for A, B, C, DRB1 and DQB1; 500 to 550 for DQA1; around 610 for DPA1; and 400 to 480 for DPB1. A handful of DR-DQ haplotypes were treated as single units for association and clustering because of strong linkage in the cohort. Among about 390 genotyped donors of the cohort, an average of 235,054 unique TCR beta nucleotide sequences were sequenced per donor, 15% to 20% of them non-productive. Points the paper makes about the study in general: According to a later genetic analysis, donors in an Asian-associated ancestry cluster had fewer N-insertions in productive TCRs than the approximately 700-donor mean. Broadly in line with IMGT annotations, most TCR beta V segments showed up in productive rearrangements about 87% or about 30% of the time in an earlier analysis of 587 of the donors. According to the authors, the approach could potentially be generalized to other disease states and immunological phenotypes. A cluster of highly shared sequence variants was judged likely to be a technical artifact of the sequencing pipeline. Only TCR beta chains were sequenced in this cohort, and the absence of alpha or paired-chain data limited detectable features. In a later analysis, most CMV-associated TCR beta chains were found to appear HLA-restricted, with HLA associations seemingly driven largely by CMV exposure. In the study, about 150 TCR beta chains were listed as associated with cytomegalovirus. The presence/absence analyses assumed that sequencing depth was roughly uniform across donors, and that assumption may not be true. In a later analysis, several top co-occurrence clusters were reported to appear linked to parvovirus B19, influenza, CMV and Epstein-Barr virus. Correlated functional status among segregating V segments might be attributable to linkage disequilibrium, but an unknown experimental factor could not be ruled out. In a later analysis, 16,951 TCR beta sequences were associated with specific HLA alleles at a false discovery rate of 0.05. Over 15 rarely observed V segments, including chromosome 9 orphons, were excluded from the earlier analysis of several hundred of the donors because counts were too low. Compared with equally common non-associated chains, HLA-associated TCR beta chains in a later analysis were more clonally expanded and had lower generation probabilities. CMV serostatus was the only immune exposure information available for the cohort. Cytomegalovirus status was reported to be diagnosed by the classifier with high specificity and sensitivity in both the original and validation cohorts. Some IMGT-functional V segments, including TRBV6-2 and TRBV6-3, could not be distinguished by the 87-base-pair reads and were therefore excluded. Most TCR sequences were observed very rarely across donors, whereas some public TCRs were present in many individuals. Strong co-occurrence of HLA alleles, especially DR and DQ, made assigning TCR associations to individual alleles difficult. In vitro tests confirmed that three of the cytomegalovirus-associated TCR beta chains recognize cytomegalovirus antigens. According to a later analysis, TCR association rates differed among HLA loci, with DRB1 alleles showing the most associated TCRs and HLA-C alleles showing the fewest. HLA typing was unavailable for some donors at each locus, so association tests used only the typed subset. An association between a missense DCLRE1C variant and V-gene and J-gene trimming of TCR beta chains was found in a later genetic analysis and replicated in an independent cohort. A further reported finding was that TCR beta sequences accurately predicted the HLA-A and HLA-B alleles for most subjects in the first cohort.

The method behind the library was the immunoSEQ multiplex PCR assay. The multiplex PCR relied on a mix of 60 forward primers for TCR Vbeta segments and 13 reverse primers for TCR Jbeta segments. Amplification of the CDR3 region of rearranged TCR beta genes was performed with a multiplex PCR assay on genomic DNA. The amplified TCR beta libraries were sequenced on the Illumina HiSeq System as 87-base-pair reads. The study's processing was this. In a later analysis, 70 million to 95 million unique TCR beta chains were counted across the roughly 610 repertoires, and roughly 10 million of these chains were shared by at least two donors. Raw reads were error-corrected and collapsed into unique sequences with a nearest-neighbor algorithm that merged closely related sequences to remove PCR and sequencing errors. To assign V, D and J gene segments, CDR3 sequences were aligned to IMGT reference sequences. For a sequence to be retained, a match of at least six nucleotides was required to both a V gene segment and a J gene segment. A rearrangement was called productive if the CDR3 had no stop codons and remained in frame with V and J, and every other rearrangement was called non-productive. Following IMGT convention, CDR3 was defined as the stretch from the second conserved V-encoded cysteine to the conserved J-encoded phenylalanine. Sequences without an unambiguous match to a single V gene segment were excluded from the earlier analysis of approximately 600 of the donors. In an earlier analysis of approximately 500 of the donors, a V segment was called functional when productive rearrangements were above 56.7%, and segregating when the standard deviation between donors exceeded 5%. To diagnose cytomegalovirus status from the catalog of TCR beta chain sequences, a statistical classification framework was built. V and J gene assignment, in a later analysis, came from comparing TCR nucleotide sequences with IMGT/GENE-DB human TR gene sequences. The TCRdist pipeline was used in a later analysis to assign CDR3 sequences and most-parsimonious VDJ recombination scenarios. In a later analysis, each TCR beta chain was defined by its CDR3 amino acid sequence together with its V-gene family, and reads without a unique V-gene family were excluded. A later analysis removed several hundred highly shared, low-generation-probability nucleotide sequences to deal with suspected cross-contamination and a sequencing artifact. A later analysis calculated a clonal expansion index for each public chain from normalized within-repertoire ranks of inferred template counts. In a later analysis, generation probabilities were computed with a VDJ recombination model fitted to out-of-frame rearrangements, and the resulting probabilities were checked against IGoR. A later analysis scored TCR-TCR, TCR-HLA and TCR-CMV co-occurrence with hypergeometric tests, applying a repertoire-size bias correction to TCR pairs. In a later analysis, false discovery rates were estimated by permuting HLA or CMV assignments 20 times. In a later analysis, co-occurring TCRs were grouped with DBSCAN, and TCRdist sequence similarity was added when clustering was performed within HLA-allele-positive subsets. For co-occurrence clustering, repertoires with fewer than 30,000 or more than 120,000 public chains were excluded, along with roughly 5 repertoires with anomalous nucleotide sharing. TCRdb stores this immuneACCESS table with in-frame sequences only. Part of the clones is absent; in the studies checked, under half of the shortfall reflects unresolved V genes, and no reason is known for the rest. V and J calls and clone size come straight from that table; D and trimming were deduced from the DNA. For this sample there are 250,000 or so clones; 80% to 95% appear just once. Of the sample, about 1.7% falls within the top ten clones.

The cohort comprised more than 550 healthy bone marrow donors. At the time of sampling, all cohort members were nominally healthy, though unrecorded immune exposures were likely present. The donor was CMV seronegative and was included in the group of hundreds of seronegative cohort members. Every donor gave a peripheral blood sample, and the peripheral blood mononuclear cells from that sample were used for TCR beta sequencing. The Qiagen DNeasy Blood Extraction Kit was used to extract genomic DNA from the blood cell samples. According to the germline V gene, CDR1 reads ENHRY and CDR2 reads SYGVKD. Including the terminal cysteine and phenylalanine, the CDR3 comprises 18 residues. Of all the DNA, just the CDR3 is kept, 54 bases in frame from base 1. Unmatched junction bases come to 12, with V trimmed by 4 bases and J by 0 bases. About this clone itself: Its antigen remains unidentified. No base quality values were provided; no much bigger clone lies one nucleotide off.

This receptor was obtained from a girl under 10 years old in good health and CMV-seronegative. Material for sequencing was PBMCs. The chain is encoded by TRBV10-3 joined to TRBJ1-5; a stretch of 7 junction bases matches TRBD1. The DNA reads TGTGCCATCAGTGCCGCCAGGGGGTCGGATAATAGCAATCAGCCCCAGCATTTT. Translated, it reads CAISAARGSDNSNQPQHF.